The 12 T cell receptor beta chains given below trace back to one sample, sequenced in a study of technical replicates of blood from a handful of donors. Assay: immunoSEQ multiplex PCR; the TCRdb copy retains only in-frame clones and omits some. The sample has 75,000 to 90,000 clones, about 92% seen once. The sample comprised T cells isolated from PBMCs. These receptor sequences come from a human donor in good health.

V gene TRBV7-9 combines with J gene TRBJ2-5, with D possibly being TRBD1 (5 bases). The V and J ends lost 0 bases and 2 bases respectively, with 10 bases between them. Germline CDR1 and CDR2: SEHNR and FQNEAQ (reference sequence). The CDR3 runs to 15 residues. The CDR3 loop reads CASSLAAGFQETQYF. DNA for the CDR3: TGTGCCAGCAGCTTAGCGGCAGGGTTTCAAGAGACCCAGTACTTC.

The rearrangement joins TRBV5-1 to TRBJ2-2; 10 positions agree with TRBD1. The CDR3 covers 15 residues. CDR1 is SGHRS and CDR2 is YFSETQ in the germline V gene. With 7 bases clipped from V and 4 bases from J, the junction kept 7 bases outside the gene matches. CDR3 sequence (DNA): TGCGCCAGCCGATGGTGGACAGGGGGCACCGGGGAGCTGTTTTTT. This gives the protein CASRWWTGGTGELFF.

CDR3 coding DNA: TGCGCCAGCAGCCAAGGGGTAGGGATGGCGGGGAGTGGCTACACCTTC. Protein: CASSQGVGMAGSGYTF. V gene TRBV4-1 combines with J gene TRBJ1-2; no definite D call. Germline loops: CDR1 MGHRA, CDR2 YSYEKL. Trimming cost V 1 base and J 7 bases, with 19 bases left between them. The CDR3 consists of 16 residues.

The CDR3 spells CSVEVWGLSGNTIYF. DNA for the CDR3: TGCAGCGTTGAAGTGTGGGGCCTCTCTGGAAACACCATATATTTT. V is TRBV29-1 and J is TRBJ1-3; perhaps TRBD1 as D (5 bases). Deletions cut 1 base from V and 0 bases from J, with 10 bases between. The CDR3 sequence is 15 residues long. Germline values: CDR1 SQVTM, CDR2 ANQGSEA. The full variable domain, its missing parts supplied by reference TRBV29-1 and TRBJ1-3, is SAVISQKPSRDICQRGTSLTIQCQVDSQVTMMFWYRQQPGQSLTLIATANQGSEATYESGFVIDKFPISRPNLTFSTLTVSNMSPEDSSIYLCSVEVWGLSGNTIYFGEGSWLTVV.

The gene calls are TRBV7-9 and TRBJ2-5; D perhaps matches TRBD1 (5 bases). The CDR3 is 14 amino acids. Trimming left V 0 bases short and J 3 bases short, with 8 bases between. CDR1 and CDR2 from the germline V gene are SEHNR and FQNEAQ (reference sequence). In DNA form, the CDR3 reads TGTGCCAGCAGCTTAGCCCTCAGGGAAGAGACCCAGTACTTC. Its translation: CASSLALREETQYF.

This clone has only one observation. CDR3 in DNA: TGTGCCTGGAGTGGGGGCGCGGGCTACACCTTC. Translating it yields CAWSGGAGYTF. The chain is built from TRBV30 and TRBJ1-2, with D tentatively TRBD1 (5 bases). There are 11 residues in the CDR3. Germline V gene lookup returns CDR1 GTSNPN and CDR2 SVGIG (reference sequence). V lost 1 base to trimming and J lost 8 bases, with 8 bases between them.

This clone has just a few counts. The chain employs TRBV4-1 and TRBJ1-5, with a tentative D call TRBD1 (5 bases). CDR1 MGHRA and CDR2 YSYEKL come from the germline V gene. Trimming left V 0 bases short and J 5 bases short, with 14 bases between. The CDR3 is 16 residues long. The CDR3 sequence is CASSQDFGGRDQPQHF. The CDR3 DNA reads TGCGCCAGCAGCCAAGATTTCGGGGGTAGGGATCAGCCCCAGCATTTT.

This chain uses TRBV19 with TRBJ2-7, with 9 bases that match TRBD1. There are 13 residues in the CDR3. Germline V lookup: CDR1 LNHDA, CDR2 SQIVND (reference sequence). V was clipped by 9 bases and J by 2 bases; unmatched bases: 5. CDR3 DNA: TGTGCCAGCCAGGGGACAGGGCCCTACGAGCAGTACTTC. This translates into CASQGTGPYEQYF.

This chain connects TRBV7-2 to TRBJ2-7, with TRBD1 matching 9 bases. The ends lost 4 bases at V and 7 bases at J; junction bases unmatched: 5. CDR3 size: 13 residues. Germline assignment: CDR1 SGHTA and CDR2 FQGNSA. The CDR3 coding sequence is TGTGCCAGCAGCTCACAGGGGGCGGAAGAGCAGTACTTC. This encodes CASSSQGAEEQYF.

V is TRBV2 and J is TRBJ1-6; D is undetermined. V was shortened by 8 bases and J by 8 bases, with 10 bases between the two germline ends. CDR1 SNHLY and CDR2 FYNNEI come from the germline V gene. The CDR3 length is 12 residues. For the CDR3, the DNA is TGTGCCAGCTTGGAAGAGGATTCACCCCTCCACTTT. Translated, it gives CASLEEDSPLHF.

The chain links TRBV27 to TRBJ2-1; D unresolved. The CDR3 sequence is 16 residues long. Germline values: CDR1 MNHEY, CDR2 SMNVEV (reference sequence). Between the trimmed V and J ends, which lost 0 bases and 2 bases, there was a span of 11 bases. The CDR3 DNA follows: TGTGCCAGCAGTTTATCCCAGAGAGGAGCCTACAATGAGCAGTTCTTC. Translating it yields CASSLSQRGAYNEQFF.

For the CDR3, the DNA is TGTGCCAGCAGTTACTCGGGCGGGGGGGCTACGGAGCAGTACTTC. It specifies CASSYSGGGATEQYF. This rearrangement joins TRBV6-6 to TRBJ2-7; 9 bases map to TRBD2. Germline trimming cut 0 bases from V and 7 bases from J; bases unmatched to any gene: 7. The length of the CDR3 is 15 residues. In germline, CDR1 is MNHNY, CDR2 SVGAGI (reference sequence).